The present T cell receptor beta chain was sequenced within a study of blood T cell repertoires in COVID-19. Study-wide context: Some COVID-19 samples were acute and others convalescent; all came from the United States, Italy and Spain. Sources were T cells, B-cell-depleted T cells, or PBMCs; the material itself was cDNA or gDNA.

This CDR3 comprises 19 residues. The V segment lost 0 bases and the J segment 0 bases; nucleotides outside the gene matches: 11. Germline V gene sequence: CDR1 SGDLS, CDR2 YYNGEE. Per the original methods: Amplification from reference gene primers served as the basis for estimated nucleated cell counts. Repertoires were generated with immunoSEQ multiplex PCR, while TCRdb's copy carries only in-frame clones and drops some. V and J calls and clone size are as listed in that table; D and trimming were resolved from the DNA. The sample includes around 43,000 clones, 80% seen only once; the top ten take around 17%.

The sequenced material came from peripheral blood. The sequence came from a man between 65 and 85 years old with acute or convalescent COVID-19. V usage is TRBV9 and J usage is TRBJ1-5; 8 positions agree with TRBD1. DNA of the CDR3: TGTGCCAGCAGCGTAGCTACAAGGGGGGACAGGAATAGCAATCAGCCCCAGCATTTT. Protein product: CASSVATRGDRNSNQPQHF.